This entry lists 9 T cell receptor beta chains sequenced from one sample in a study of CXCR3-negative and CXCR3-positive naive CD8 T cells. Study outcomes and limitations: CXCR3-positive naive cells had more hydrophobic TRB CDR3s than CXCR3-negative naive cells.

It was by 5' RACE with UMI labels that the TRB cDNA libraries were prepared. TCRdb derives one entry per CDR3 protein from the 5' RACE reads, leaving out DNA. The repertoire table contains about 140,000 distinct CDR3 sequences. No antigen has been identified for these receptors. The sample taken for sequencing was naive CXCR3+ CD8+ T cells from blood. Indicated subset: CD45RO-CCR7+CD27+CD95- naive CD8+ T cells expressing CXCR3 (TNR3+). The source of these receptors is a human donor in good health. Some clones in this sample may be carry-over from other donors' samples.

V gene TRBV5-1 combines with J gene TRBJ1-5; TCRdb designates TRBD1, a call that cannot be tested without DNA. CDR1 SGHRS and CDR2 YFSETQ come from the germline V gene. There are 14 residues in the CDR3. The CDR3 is CASSPSTGTQPQHF. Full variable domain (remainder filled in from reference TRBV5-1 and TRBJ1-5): KAGVTQTPRYLIKTRGQQVTLSCSPISGHRSVSWYQQTPGQGLQFLFEYFSETQRNKGNFPGRFSGRQFSNSRSEMNVSTLELGDSALYLCASSPSTGTQPQHFGDGTRLSIL.

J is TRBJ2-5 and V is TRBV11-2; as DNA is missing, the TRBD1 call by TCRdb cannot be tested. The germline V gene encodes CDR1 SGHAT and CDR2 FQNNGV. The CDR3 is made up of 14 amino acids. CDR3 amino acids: CASNPVGGLETQYF.

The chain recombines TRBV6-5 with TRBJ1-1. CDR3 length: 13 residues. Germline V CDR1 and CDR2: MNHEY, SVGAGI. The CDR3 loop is CASSYYGDTEAFF.

The CDR3 region is CASSHLRTSGGTDTQYF. The genes are TRBV4-1 and TRBJ2-3; TCRdb's D call, TRBD2, is unchecked because there is no DNA. This CDR3 region has 17 residues. Germline CDR1 is MGHRA and CDR2 is YSYEKL.

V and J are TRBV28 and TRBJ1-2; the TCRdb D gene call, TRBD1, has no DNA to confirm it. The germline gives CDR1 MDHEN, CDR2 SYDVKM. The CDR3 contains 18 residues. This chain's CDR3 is CASSSPSFSLTGLWGYTF.

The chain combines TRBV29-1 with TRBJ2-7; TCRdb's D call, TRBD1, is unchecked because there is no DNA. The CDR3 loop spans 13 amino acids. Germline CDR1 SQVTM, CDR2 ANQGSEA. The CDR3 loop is CSVEEETGYEQYF.

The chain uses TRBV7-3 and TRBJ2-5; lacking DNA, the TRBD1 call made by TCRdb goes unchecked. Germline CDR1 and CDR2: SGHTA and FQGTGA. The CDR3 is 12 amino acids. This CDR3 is CASSDNQGAQYF.

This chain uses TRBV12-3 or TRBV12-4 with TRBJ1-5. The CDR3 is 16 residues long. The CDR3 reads CASSLGSPYSNQPQHF.

This chain's CDR3 is CASSEGTGGYGGELFF. The chain is built from TRBV6-1 and TRBJ2-2; TCRdb calls TRBD1, which cannot be checked without DNA. Per germline, CDR1 MNHNS and CDR2 SASEGT. The CDR3 length is 16 residues.